This T cell receptor (beta chain) was captured by sequencing in a study of cytomegalovirus exposure and HLA in healthy donors. Study-wide points: Through in vitro validation, three CMV-associated chains were shown to be specific for CMV antigens. Analysis performed later found roughly 17,000 TCR beta sequences associated with HLA alleles at 0.05 false discovery rate. Presence/absence results assume similar sequencing depth per donor, which may not hold.

60 Vbeta and 13 Jbeta primers were used in PCR. Produced via immunoSEQ multiplex PCR; TCRdb's table is partial and in-frame only. Of about 180,000 clones listed, around three quarters were seen once; the top ten hold around 6%. With regard to this clone: Its antigen is not identified.

CDR1 and CDR2 from the germline V gene are MNHEY and SVGAGI. Trimming removed 6 bases from V and 7 bases from J, with 6 bases in between. This CDR3 comprises 11 residues. The chain recombines TRBV6-5 with TRBJ1-4; D remains unclear. The sequence was obtained from a man aged 40-55 years in good health and CMV-seronegative. The sample was PBMCs. The CDR3 loop is CASREGEKLFF. The CDR3 DNA reads as TGTGCCAGCAGGGAGGGTGAAAAACTGTTTTTT.